The clone carrying this T cell receptor beta chain has only one observation. Its matching antigen is unknown. The sample is drawn from a study of CD8 T cells in ankylosing spondylitis. Regarding the study as a whole: Clones linked with disease were CD8+ and fairly uncommon in the peripheral blood.

With molecular barcodes, quantitative 5'-RACE was used to make the TCR beta libraries. TCRdb called the 5' RACE reads again in MiXCR, with one record for every CDR3 protein. The sample lists 150,000 or so distinct CDR3 sequences, 25% to 35% occurring once. Source material: synovial fluid, either unsorted or a sorted T cell fraction (not recorded which). The source is a male donor with ankylosing spondylitis.

The CDR3 reads CASAMPNYGYTF. The CDR3, as DNA: TGTGCCAGTGCGATGCCTAACTATGGCTACACCTTC. V usage is TRBV6-2 or TRBV6-3 and J usage is TRBJ1-2; D gene unclear. Trimming pared 9 bases from V and 0 bases from J, leaving 8 bases between. Germline lookup yields CDR1 MNHEY and CDR2 SVGEGT. The CDR3 covers 12 residues.